The T cell receptor (beta chain) under discussion was sequenced for a study of memory CD4+ T cells and cytomegalovirus serostatus. Single viable CD3+CD4+CD8-CD45RO+ cells were sorted as the memory CD4+ T cells. Per germline, CDR1 LNHNV and CDR2 YYDKDF (reference sequence). The CDR3 extends over 16 amino acids. Trimming removed 0 bases at V and 3 bases at J, with 11 bases between. Sequenced by immunoSEQ multiplex PCR; TCRdb stores in-frame clones only, minus some. Of 84,000 or so clones listed, 80% are singletons. This clone was observed a single time. The receptor was derived from an adult in good health and CMV-seronegative. This rearrangement joins TRBV15 to TRBJ2-2; D unclear. The sequenced material came from memory CD4+ T cells from blood. This chain's CDR3 is CATSRDFGSHTGELFF. In nucleotides, the CDR3 is TGTGCCACCAGCAGAGATTTTGGCTCTCACACCGGGGAGCTGTTTTTT.